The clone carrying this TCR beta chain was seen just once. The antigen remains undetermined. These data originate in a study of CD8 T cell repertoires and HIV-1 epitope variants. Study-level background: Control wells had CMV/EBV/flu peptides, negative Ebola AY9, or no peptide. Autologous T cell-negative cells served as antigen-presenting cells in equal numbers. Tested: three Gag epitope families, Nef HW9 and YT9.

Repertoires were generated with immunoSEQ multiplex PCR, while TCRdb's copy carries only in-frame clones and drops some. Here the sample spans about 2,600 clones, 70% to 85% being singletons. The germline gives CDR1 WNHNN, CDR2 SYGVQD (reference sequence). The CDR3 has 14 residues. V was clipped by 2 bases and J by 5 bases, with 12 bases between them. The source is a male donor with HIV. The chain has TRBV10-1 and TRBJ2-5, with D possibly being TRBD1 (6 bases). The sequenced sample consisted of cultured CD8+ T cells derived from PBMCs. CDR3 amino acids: CASSEGQYWETQYF. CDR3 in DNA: TGCGCCAGCAGTGAGGGACAGTATTGGGAGACCCAGTACTTC.